The sequence of this T cell receptor beta chain was determined in a study of shared clonotypes between healthy human individuals. Remarks on this clone: What it binds is not known.

The germline gives CDR1 MDHEN, CDR2 SYDVKM. Trimming stripped 5 bases from V and 2 bases from J, with 15 bases between. The CDR3 sequence is 15 residues long. Overall study findings and caveats: Limited genetic and exposure-history diversity came from having few donors.

CD45RO negativity and positive selection for CCR7 defined naive CD8 cells, a population that excluded terminally differentiated effector memory CD45RA+ cells. Sequenced by immunoSEQ multiplex PCR; TCRdb stores in-frame clones only, minus some. The sample consists of around 600,000 clones, 95% to 98% of them appearing once. Sequenced: naive CD8+ T cells sorted from blood. The clonotype was recovered from a man under 40 in good health. This chain connects TRBV28 to TRBJ1-2; D remains unclear. CDR3 residues: CASSRGSTENYGYTF. CDR3 nucleotides: TGTGCCAGCAGTCGCGGTTCGACGGAAAACTATGGCTACACCTTC.